One T cell receptor beta chain is described in this entry. What antigen it recognizes has not been identified. No base qualities exist here, and no much larger clone lies one base off it. The library came from the immunoSEQ multiplex PCR assay. TCRdb retrieved this table from immuneACCESS and kept in-frame rearrangements only. Not all clones are present; in checked studies, unresolved V genes account for under half, and no reason is known for the remainder. A total of roughly 120,000 clones appear in this sample, 90% of them only once. Approximately 4% of the sample comes from the top ten. Counted from cysteine to phenylalanine, this CDR3 has 19 amino acids. This entry keeps only the CDR3 DNA: 57 bases, framed from base 1. Ends trimmed: V by 1 base, J by 2 bases; bases unmatched to a gene: 11. Per the germline V gene, KGHDR is the CDR1 and SFDVKD is the CDR2. This sample is part of a study of control samples from healthy donors and cancer patients (dated by TCRdb to the early 2020s).

The sequence was obtained from a human donor in good health. The donor label of this sample is uncertain. Input material: blood. The chain is made from TRBV24-1 and TRBJ2-3; TRBD2 lines up with 10 middle nucleotides. The CDR3 region has the sequence CATSDFRLAGAPITDTQYF. The bases read TGTGCCACCAGTGATTTTCGGCTAGCGGGGGCACCGATCACAGATACGCAGTATTTT.